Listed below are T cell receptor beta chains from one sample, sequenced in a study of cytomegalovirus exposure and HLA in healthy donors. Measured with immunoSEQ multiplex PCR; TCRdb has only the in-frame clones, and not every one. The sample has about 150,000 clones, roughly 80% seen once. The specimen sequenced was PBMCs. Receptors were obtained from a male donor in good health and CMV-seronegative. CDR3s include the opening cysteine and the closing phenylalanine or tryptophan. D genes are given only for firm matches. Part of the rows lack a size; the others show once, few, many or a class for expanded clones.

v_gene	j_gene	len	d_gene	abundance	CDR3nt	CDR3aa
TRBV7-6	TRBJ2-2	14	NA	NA	TGTGCCAGCAGCTTGTTGGGGGGAACCGGGGAGCTGTTTTTT	CASSLLGGTGELFF
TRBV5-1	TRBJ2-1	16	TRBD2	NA	TGCGCCAGCAGCTTGGTACTAGCGGGAGCCTACAATGAGCAGTTCTTC	CASSLVLAGAYNEQFF
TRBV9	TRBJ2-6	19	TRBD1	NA	TGTGCCAGCAGCGCCAAAGGGGACAGGTACAGCTCTGGGGCCAACGTCCTGACTTTC	CASSAKGDRYSSGANVLTF
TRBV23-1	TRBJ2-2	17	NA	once	TGCGCCAGCACTCCAGGGAAGGATCAGGGGTGCACCGGGGAGCTGTTTTTT	CASTPGKDQGCTGELFF
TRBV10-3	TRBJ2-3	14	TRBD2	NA	TGTGCCATCAGTAGCGGGGGGGCCGCAGATACGCAGTATTTT	CAISSGGAADTQYF
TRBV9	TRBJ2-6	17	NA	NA	TGTGCCAGCAGCGTAGTAGCGAGAAGCTCTGGGGCCAACGTCCTGACTTTC	CASSVVARSSGANVLTF
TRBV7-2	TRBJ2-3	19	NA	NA	TGTGCCAGCAGCTTGGGCCCAGGGCGGCTAGCGACCGACACAGATACGCAGTATTTT	CASSLGPGRLATDTDTQYF
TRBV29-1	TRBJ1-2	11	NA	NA	TGCAGCGTGAGGGATGCCTATGGCTACACCTTC	CSVRDAYGYTF
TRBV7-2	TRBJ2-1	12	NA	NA	TGTGCCAGCAGCTTAGCCCCGGGGGAGCAGTTCTTC	CASSLAPGEQFF
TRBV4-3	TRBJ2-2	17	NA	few	TGCGCCAGCAGCCGGACCACAGGGACGAGGGACACCGGGGAGCTGTTTTTT	CASSRTTGTRDTGELFF
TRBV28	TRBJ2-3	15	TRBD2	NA	TGTGCCAGCAGTTTACAAGTAGCGGGGGCAGATACGCAGTATTTT	CASSLQVAGADTQYF
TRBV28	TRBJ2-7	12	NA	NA	TGTGCCAGCAGTTTTCAGGTCGGCGAGCAGTACTTC	CASSFQVGEQYF
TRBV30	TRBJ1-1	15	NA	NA	TGTGCCTGGAGTGTCCCCCCTGTCGGGAGGACTGAAGCTTTCTTT	CAWSVPPVGRTEAFF
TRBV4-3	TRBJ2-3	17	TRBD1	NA	TGCGCCAGCAGCCAAGGCGACAGGGGGCGCGAGGCAGATACGCAGTATTTT	CASSQGDRGREADTQYF
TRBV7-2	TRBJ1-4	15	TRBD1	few	TGTGCCAGCAGCTGGACAGGGGGCGAGAATGAAAAACTGTTTTTT	CASSWTGGENEKLFF
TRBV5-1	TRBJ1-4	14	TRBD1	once	TGCGCCAGCAGCGTCTCAGGGGGCCCGGAAAAACTGTTTTTT	CASSVSGGPEKLFF
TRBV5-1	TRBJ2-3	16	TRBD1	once	TGCGCCAGCAGCTTGGTCGGGACAGATCGCGCAGATACGCAGTATTTT	CASSLVGTDRADTQYF
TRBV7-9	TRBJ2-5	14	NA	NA	TGTGCCAGCAGCTTAGCGGGGGGAACGGAGACCCAGTACTTC	CASSLAGGTETQYF
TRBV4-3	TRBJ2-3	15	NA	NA	TGCGCCAGCAGCCAAGCTTTACGGGGAGCGGATACGCAGTATTTT	CASSQALRGADTQYF
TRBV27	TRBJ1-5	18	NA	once	TGTGCCAGCAGTTTTCTCCTACTTAGGACAACCGGTGATCAGCCCCAGCATTTT	CASSFLLLRTTGDQPQHF
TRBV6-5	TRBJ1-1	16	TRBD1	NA	TGTGCCAGCAGTTACCCCGGACAGGGTCTGAACACTGAAGCTTTCTTT	CASSYPGQGLNTEAFF
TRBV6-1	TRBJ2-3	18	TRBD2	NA	TGTGCCAGCAGTGACGTCCTTTGGCGGGGGACTAGCACAGATACGCAGTATTTT	CASSDVLWRGTSTDTQYF
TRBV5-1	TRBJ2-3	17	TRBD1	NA	TGCGCCAGCAGCGCCCCCAGGGGGCGCGTCGACACAGATACGCAGTATTTT	CASSAPRGRVDTDTQYF
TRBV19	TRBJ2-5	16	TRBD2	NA	TGTGCCAGTAGTCGTTCGACAAGCGGACTAGTAGAGACCCAGTACTTC	CASSRSTSGLVETQYF
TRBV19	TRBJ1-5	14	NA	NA	TGTGCCAGTACCGATGGGCGAAGGAATCAGCCCCAGCATTTT	CASTDGRRNQPQHF
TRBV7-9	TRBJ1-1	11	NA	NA	TGTGCCAGCAGTTCCACAGGTGGAGCTTTCTTT	CASSSTGGAFF
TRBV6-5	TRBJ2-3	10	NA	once	TGTGCCAGGAATGCGGATACGCAGTATTTT	CARNADTQYF
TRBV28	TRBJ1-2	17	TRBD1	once	TGTGCCAGCAGTGGTGATACCGGGACAGGGGGCAGCTATGGCTACACCTTC	CASSGDTGTGGSYGYTF
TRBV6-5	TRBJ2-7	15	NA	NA	TGTGCCAGCAGCCTCAATGGGGGGTCGACGAACGAGCAGTACTTC	CASSLNGGSTNEQYF
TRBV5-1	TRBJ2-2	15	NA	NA	TGCGCCAGCAGCTTGCAGGGGTCCTCGGGCGGGGAGCTGTTTTTT	CASSLQGSSGGELFF
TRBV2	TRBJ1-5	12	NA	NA	TGTGCCAGCAACAGGGATGATCAGCCCCAGCATTTT	CASNRDDQPQHF